This TCR beta chain comes out of a study of post-analysis software for immune sequencing data. General study findings and limits: A handful of TRBV segments appeared more often in patients than in controls, and TRBV5-6, TRBV5-1 and TRBV20-1 were among these.

Prepared libraries of TCR beta cDNA carried unique molecular identifiers. Each CDR3 protein is one row after TCRdb ran MiXCR on the PCR reads. Among approximately 730,000 distinct CDR3 sequences listed, 46% were seen once. The CDR3 has 12 residues. Germline V gene sequence: CDR1 MNHEY, CDR2 SMNVEV (reference sequence). V was clipped by 10 bases and J by 1 base, with 11 bases between them. As to this clonotype: Its matching antigen is unknown.

Sequencing used blood. This sequence was found in a girl aged 5-17 years with multiple sclerosis. V usage is TRBV27 and J usage is TRBJ2-7; D is unresolved. CDR3 sequence reads: CATRSLSYEQYF. CDR3 bases: TGTGCCACCCGAAGCTTATCCTACGAGCAGTACTTC.